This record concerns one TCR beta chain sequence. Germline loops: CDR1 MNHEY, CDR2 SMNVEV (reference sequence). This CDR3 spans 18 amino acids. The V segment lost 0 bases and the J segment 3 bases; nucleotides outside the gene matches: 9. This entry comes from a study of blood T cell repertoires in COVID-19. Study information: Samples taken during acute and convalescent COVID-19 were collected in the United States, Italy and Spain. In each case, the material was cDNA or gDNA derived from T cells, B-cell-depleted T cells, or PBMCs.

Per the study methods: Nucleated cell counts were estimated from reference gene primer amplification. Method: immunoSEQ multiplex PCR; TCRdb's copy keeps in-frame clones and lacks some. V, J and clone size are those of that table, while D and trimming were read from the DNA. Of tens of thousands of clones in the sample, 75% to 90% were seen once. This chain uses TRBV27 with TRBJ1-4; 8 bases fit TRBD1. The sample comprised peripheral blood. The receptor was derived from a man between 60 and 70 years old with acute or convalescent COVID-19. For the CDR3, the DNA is TGTGCCAGCAGTTTATCAGGACAGGGAATGGTGTCTAATGAAAAACTGTTTTTT. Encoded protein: CASSLSGQGMVSNEKLFF.